This T cell receptor (beta chain) was sequenced for a study of blood T cell repertoires in COVID-19. At the level of the study: Nucleic acid was either cDNA or gDNA, and it came from T cells, B-cell-depleted T cells, or PBMCs.

Under the authors' procedure: Nucleated cell number was recorded as an estimate derived from reference gene primer amplification. The data were produced by immunoSEQ multiplex PCR, yet TCRdb's version contains in-frame clones alone and is incomplete. D and trimming were read from the DNA, whereas the V and J calls and clone size are those reported in that table. The sample includes fewer than 250,000 clones, approximately 85% of them seen just once. Trimming shortened V by 1 base and J by 7 bases, and 9 bases separated the two germline ends. This CDR3 region has 13 residues. Germline CDR1 and CDR2: SGHRS and YFSETQ. In terms of age and location, participants ranged from roughly 18 to 100 years and lived in fewer than 30 US areas. Two negative PCRs, clearance, or symptom resolution characterized the recovered Cohort 3 donors.

Sequencing was carried out using PBMCs or T cells enriched from blood (not recorded which). This receptor was obtained from a woman aged 45-65 years who had recovered from COVID-19. The chain links TRBV5-1 to TRBJ1-5; D not certain. The CDR3 DNA is TGCGCCAGCAGCTTGAGAGGGCCCCAGCCCCAGCATTTT. It translates to CASSLRGPQPQHF.